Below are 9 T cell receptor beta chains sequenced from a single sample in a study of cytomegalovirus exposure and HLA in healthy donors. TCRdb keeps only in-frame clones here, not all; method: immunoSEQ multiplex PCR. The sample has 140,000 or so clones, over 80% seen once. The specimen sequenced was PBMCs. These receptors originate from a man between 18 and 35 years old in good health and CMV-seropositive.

The CDR3 reads CASSMGTVSPYEQYF. The CDR3 DNA reads TGTGCCAGTAGTATGGGGACAGTCAGCCCCTACGAGCAGTACTTC. The gene calls are TRBV19 and TRBJ2-7; the match to TRBD1 covers 7 bases. The CDR3 spans 15 residues. Germline V gene sequence: CDR1 LNHDA, CDR2 SQIVND (reference sequence). The junction had 7 bases not matched to a gene; V was cut back by 3 bases and J by 2 bases.

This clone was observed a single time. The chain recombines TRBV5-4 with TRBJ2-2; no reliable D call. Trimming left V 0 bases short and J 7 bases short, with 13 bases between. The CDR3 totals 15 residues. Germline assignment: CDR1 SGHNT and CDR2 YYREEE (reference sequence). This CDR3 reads CASSLAKARGGELFF. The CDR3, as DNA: TGTGCCAGCAGCTTGGCCAAGGCTAGAGGCGGGGAGCTGTTTTTT. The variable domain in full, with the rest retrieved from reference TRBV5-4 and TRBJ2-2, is ETGVTQSPTHLIKTRGQQVTLRCSSQSGHNTVSWYQQALGQGPQFIFQYYREEENGRGNFPPRFSGLQFPNYSSELNVNALELDDSALYLCASSLAKARGGELFFGEGSRLTVL.

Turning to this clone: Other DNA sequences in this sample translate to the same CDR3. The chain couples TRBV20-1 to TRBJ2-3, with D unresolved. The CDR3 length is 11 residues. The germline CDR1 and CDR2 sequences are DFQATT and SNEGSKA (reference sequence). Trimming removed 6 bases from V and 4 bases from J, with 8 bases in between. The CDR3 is CSARRADTQYF. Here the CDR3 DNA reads TGCAGTGCCCGACGGGCAGATACGCAGTATTTT.

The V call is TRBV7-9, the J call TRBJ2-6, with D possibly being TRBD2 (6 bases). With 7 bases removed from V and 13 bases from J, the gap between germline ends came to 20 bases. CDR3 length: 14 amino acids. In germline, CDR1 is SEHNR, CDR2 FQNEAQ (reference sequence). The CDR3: CASIIIGGFLVLTF. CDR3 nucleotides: TGTGCCAGCATCATTATCGGAGGGTTCCTAGTCCTGACTTTC.

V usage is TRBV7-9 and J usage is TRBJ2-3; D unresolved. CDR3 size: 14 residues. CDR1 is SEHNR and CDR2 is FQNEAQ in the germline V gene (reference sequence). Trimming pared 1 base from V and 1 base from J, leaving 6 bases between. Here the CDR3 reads CASSLESGTDTQYF. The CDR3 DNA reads TGTGCCAGCAGCTTAGAGTCGGGCACAGATACGCAGTATTTT.

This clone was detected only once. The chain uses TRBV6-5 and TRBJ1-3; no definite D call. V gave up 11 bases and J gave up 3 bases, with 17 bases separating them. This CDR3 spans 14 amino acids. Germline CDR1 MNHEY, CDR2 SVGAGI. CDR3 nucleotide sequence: TGTGCCTGCTGGAGTCCCTGGAGTGGAAACACCATATATTTT. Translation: CACWSPWSGNTIYF.

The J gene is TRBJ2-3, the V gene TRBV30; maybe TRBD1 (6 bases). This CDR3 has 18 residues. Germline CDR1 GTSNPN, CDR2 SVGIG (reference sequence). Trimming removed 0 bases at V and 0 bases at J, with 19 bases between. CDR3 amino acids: CAWSVLGRGWLSTDTQYF. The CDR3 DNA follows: TGTGCCTGGAGTGTACTCGGAAGGGGGTGGTTAAGCACAGATACGCAGTATTTT.

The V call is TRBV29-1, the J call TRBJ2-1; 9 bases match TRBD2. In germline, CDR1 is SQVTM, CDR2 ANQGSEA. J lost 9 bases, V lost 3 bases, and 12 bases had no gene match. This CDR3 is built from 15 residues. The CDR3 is CSVELTSGAISEQFF. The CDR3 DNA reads TGCAGCGTTGAGCTGACTAGCGGCGCCATTAGTGAGCAGTTCTTC.

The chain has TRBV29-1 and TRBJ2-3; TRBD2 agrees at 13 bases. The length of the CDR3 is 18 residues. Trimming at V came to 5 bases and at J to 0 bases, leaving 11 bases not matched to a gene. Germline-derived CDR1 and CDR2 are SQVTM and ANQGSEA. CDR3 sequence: CSVRTSGRGGTSTDTQYF. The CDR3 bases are TGCAGCGTTAGGACTAGCGGGAGAGGGGGGACTAGCACAGATACGCAGTATTTT.